The 10 T cell receptor beta chains in this list originate from one sample, sequenced in a study of blood T cell repertoires in COVID-19. Assay: immunoSEQ multiplex PCR; the TCRdb copy retains only in-frame clones and omits some. The table has more than 250,000 clones, approximately 91% seen once; the top ten hold about 0.65%. Sequenced sample: peripheral blood. The receptors here all came from a human donor in a cohort sampled during active COVID-19.

V gene TRBV5-1 combines with J gene TRBJ2-1, with 9 bases aligning to TRBD2. Germline assignment: CDR1 SGHRS and CDR2 YFSETQ. V dropped 4 bases and J dropped 3; count of bases not matched to a gene: 5. The CDR3 sequence is 15 residues long. CDR3 sequence: CASSPTSGVYNEQFF. The CDR3 DNA is TGCGCCAGCAGCCCGACTAGCGGAGTCTACAATGAGCAGTTCTTC.

The chain combines TRBV6-6 with TRBJ1-2; D may be TRBD1 (5 bases). This CDR3 region has 14 residues. Germline CDR1 MNHNY, CDR2 SVGAGI (reference sequence). V was cut by 7 bases and J by 4 bases, with 16 bases left in between. The CDR3 nucleotides read TGTGCCAGCAAAGGAAGAAACAGGCGCTATGGCTACACCTTC. It is translated as CASKGRNRRYGYTF.

The V gene is TRBV6-5, the J gene TRBJ1-2; maybe TRBD1 (5 bases). CDR3 length equals 14 residues. The germline V gene has CDR1 MNHEY and CDR2 SVGAGI. Trimming removed 0 bases at V and 4 bases at J, with 9 bases between. The CDR3 region is CASSYSIRAYGYTF. CDR3 DNA: TGTGCCAGCAGTTACTCGATCAGGGCCTATGGCTACACCTTC.

DNA for the CDR3: TGTGCCATCGCCTCGGGGACAGGGGGCTCTGGGGCCAACGTCCTGACTTTC. Protein product: CAIASGTGGSGANVLTF. This rearrangement joins TRBV10-3 to TRBJ2-6; 11 bases fit TRBD1. The CDR3 has 17 amino acids. With V trimmed by 8 bases and J by 0 bases, 6 bases remained unmatched. Germline CDR1 is ENHRY and CDR2 is SYGVKD.

V and J are TRBV30 and TRBJ1-1, with unresolved D. The CDR3 totals 13 residues. Germline loops: CDR1 GTSNPN, CDR2 SVGIG (reference sequence). Trimming stripped 3 bases from V and 7 bases from J, with 15 bases between. CDR3 DNA sequence: TGTGCCTGGAGGGCTCCGGGAATCCATGAAGCTTTCTTT. Translating it yields CAWRAPGIHEAFF.

CDR3 sequence: CASSPARGAAFF. As DNA, the CDR3 is TGTGCCAGTAGTCCGGCCCGGGGGGCAGCTTTCTTT. The chain carries TRBV19 and TRBJ1-1; D possibly corresponds to TRBD1 (6 bases). The CDR3 is made up of 12 amino acids. V was trimmed by 5 bases and J by 10 bases, leaving 14 bases between them. Germline lookup yields CDR1 LNHDA and CDR2 SQIVND (reference sequence).

The rearrangement uses TRBV10-3 and TRBJ2-5; 7 positions agree with TRBD1. The ends lost 5 bases at V and 4 bases at J; junction bases unmatched: 4. The CDR3 has 13 amino acids. Germline V CDR1 and CDR2: ENHRY, SYGVKD. CDR3 nucleotide sequence: TGTGCCATCAGTACACGGGACAGAGAGACCCAGTACTTC. It codes for CAISTRDRETQYF.

The V call is TRBV5-5, the J call TRBJ1-1; D perhaps matches TRBD1 (5 bases). The CDR3 is 14 amino acids. V was clipped by 2 bases and J by 6 bases, with 14 bases between them. Germline V gene sequence: CDR1 SGHKS, CDR2 YYEKEE (reference sequence). The chain's CDR3 is CASSFERGTAEAFF. DNA of the CDR3: TGTGCCAGCAGCTTCGAAAGAGGGACTGCTGAAGCTTTCTTT.

The count of this clone is one. CDR3 residues: CASLTGAGYEQYF. DNA of the CDR3: TGTGCCAGCCTGACAGGGGCGGGCTACGAGCAGTACTTC. The chain carries TRBV6-6 and TRBJ2-7; 8 bases align to TRBD1. Germline values: CDR1 MNHNY, CDR2 SVGAGI (reference sequence). V was pared by 8 bases and J by 3 bases, with 6 bases of the junction left unmatched. The CDR3 length is 13 residues.

The V and J genes are TRBV4-1 and TRBJ1-1; a possible D gene is TRBD1 (5 bases). From germline, CDR1 is MGHRA and CDR2 YSYEKL. V was shortened by 6 bases and J by 6 bases, with 14 bases between the two germline ends. The CDR3 is 13 amino acids. The CDR3 loop is CASSRGGRPEAFF. The DNA for the CDR3 is TGCGCCAGCAGTCGCGGGGGGAGGCCTGAAGCTTTCTTT.